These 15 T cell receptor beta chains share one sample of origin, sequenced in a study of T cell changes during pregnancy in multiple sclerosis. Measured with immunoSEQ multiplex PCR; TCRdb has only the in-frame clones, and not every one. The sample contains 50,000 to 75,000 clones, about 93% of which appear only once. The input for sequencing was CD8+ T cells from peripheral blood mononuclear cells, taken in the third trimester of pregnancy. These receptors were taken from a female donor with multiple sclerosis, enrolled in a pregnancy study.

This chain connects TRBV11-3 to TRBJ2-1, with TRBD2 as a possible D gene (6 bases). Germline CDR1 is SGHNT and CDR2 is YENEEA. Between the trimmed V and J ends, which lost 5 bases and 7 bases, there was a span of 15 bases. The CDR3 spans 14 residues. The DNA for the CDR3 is TGTGCCAGCAGCCCACCTCTGGGGGGTAATGAGCAGTTCTTC. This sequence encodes CASSPPLGGNEQFF.

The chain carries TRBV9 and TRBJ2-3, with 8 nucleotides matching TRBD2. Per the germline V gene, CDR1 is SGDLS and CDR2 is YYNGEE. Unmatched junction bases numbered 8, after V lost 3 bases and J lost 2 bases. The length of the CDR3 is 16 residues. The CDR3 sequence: CASSASLAEDTDTQYF. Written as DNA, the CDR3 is TGTGCCAGCAGCGCCTCACTAGCGGAGGACACAGATACGCAGTATTTT.

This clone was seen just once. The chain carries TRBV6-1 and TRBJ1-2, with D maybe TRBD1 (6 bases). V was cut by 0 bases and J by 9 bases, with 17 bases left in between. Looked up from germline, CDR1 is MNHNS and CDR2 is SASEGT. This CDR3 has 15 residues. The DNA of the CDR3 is TGTGCCAGCAGTGAAGCCTTTGGGGGGGCTGGACGCTACACCTTC. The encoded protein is CASSEAFGGAGRYTF.

CDR3 protein: CASSLLGTTNTGELFF. The CDR3 DNA follows: TGTGCCAGCAGTTTATTGGGGACAACGAACACCGGGGAGCTGTTTTTT. V and J are TRBV28 and TRBJ2-2; TRBD1 might be the D (6 bases). V was clipped by 1 base and J by 0 bases, with 9 bases between them. CDR1 and CDR2 (germline): MDHEN, SYDVKM. The CDR3 is 16 residues long.

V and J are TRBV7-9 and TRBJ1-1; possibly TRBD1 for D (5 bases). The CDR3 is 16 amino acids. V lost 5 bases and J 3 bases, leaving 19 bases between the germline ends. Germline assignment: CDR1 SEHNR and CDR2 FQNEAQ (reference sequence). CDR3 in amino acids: CASSPPSREGDTEAFF. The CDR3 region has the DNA TGTGCCAGCAGCCCGCCTAGTAGGGAAGGGGACACTGAAGCTTTCTTT.

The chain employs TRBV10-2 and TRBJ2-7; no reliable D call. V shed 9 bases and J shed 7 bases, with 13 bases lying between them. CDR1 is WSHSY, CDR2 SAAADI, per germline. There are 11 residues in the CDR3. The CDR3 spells CASGPGGEQYF. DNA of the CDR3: TGCGCCAGTGGGCCTGGTGGGGAGCAGTACTTC.

The CDR3 sequence: CASSLVAGGPMSEQYF. CDR3 DNA: TGTGCCAGCAGCTTAGTGGCGGGAGGGCCGATGTCCGAGCAGTACTTC. The J gene is TRBJ2-7, the V gene TRBV7-3; 9 bases line up with TRBD2. V lost 2 bases, J lost 6 bases, and 11 bases stayed unmatched. Germline assignment: CDR1 SGHTA and CDR2 FQGTGA. The CDR3 sequence is 16 residues long.

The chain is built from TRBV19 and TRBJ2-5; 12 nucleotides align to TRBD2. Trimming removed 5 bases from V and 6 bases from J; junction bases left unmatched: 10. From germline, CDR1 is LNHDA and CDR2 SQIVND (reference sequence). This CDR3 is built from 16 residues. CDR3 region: CASSSGLAGRGKTQYF. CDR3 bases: TGTGCCAGTAGTTCCGGACTAGCGGGAAGAGGGAAGACCCAGTACTTC.

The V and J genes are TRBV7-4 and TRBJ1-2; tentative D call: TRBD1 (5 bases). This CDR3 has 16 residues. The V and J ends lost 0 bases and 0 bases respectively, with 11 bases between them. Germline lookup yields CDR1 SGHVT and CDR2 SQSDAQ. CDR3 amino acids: CASSLAIRGTNYGYTF. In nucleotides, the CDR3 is TGTGCCAGCAGCTTAGCGATCCGGGGGACTAACTATGGCTACACCTTC.

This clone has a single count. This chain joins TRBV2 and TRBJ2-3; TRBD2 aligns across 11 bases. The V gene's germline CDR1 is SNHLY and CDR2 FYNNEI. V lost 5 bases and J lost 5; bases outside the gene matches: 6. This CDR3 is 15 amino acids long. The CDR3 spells CASSLLAGGVDTQYF. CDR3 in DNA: TGTGCCAGCAGTCTGCTAGCGGGAGGAGTAGATACGCAGTATTTT.

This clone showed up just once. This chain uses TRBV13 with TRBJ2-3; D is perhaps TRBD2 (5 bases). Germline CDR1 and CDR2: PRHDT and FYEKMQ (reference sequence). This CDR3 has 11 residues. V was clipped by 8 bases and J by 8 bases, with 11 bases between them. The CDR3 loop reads CASFVGGTQYF. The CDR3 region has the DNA TGTGCCAGCTTTGTAGGAGGTACGCAGTATTTT.

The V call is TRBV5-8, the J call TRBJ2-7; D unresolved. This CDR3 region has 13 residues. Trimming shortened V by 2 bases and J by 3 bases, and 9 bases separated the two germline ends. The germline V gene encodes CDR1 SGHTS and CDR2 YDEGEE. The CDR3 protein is CASSLHSNYEQYF. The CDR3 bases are TGTGCCAGCAGCTTACATTCGAACTACGAGCAGTACTTC.

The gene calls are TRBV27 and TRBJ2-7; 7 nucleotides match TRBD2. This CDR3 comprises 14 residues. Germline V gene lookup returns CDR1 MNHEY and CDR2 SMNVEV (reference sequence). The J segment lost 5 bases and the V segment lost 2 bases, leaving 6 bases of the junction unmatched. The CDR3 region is CASSLIAGADEQYF. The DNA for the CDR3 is TGTGCCAGCAGTTTAATCGCGGGAGCGGACGAGCAGTACTTC.

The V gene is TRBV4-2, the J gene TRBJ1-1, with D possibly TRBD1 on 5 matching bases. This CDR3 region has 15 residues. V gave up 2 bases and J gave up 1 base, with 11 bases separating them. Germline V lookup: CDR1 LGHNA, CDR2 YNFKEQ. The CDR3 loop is CASSQPLTGNTEAFF. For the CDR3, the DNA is TGTGCCAGCAGCCAACCCCTCACAGGGAACACTGAAGCTTTCTTT.

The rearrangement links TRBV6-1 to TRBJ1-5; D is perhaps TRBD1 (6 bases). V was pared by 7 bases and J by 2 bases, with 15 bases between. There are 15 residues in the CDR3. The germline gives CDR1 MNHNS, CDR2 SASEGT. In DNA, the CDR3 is TGTGCCAGCATAGGGAGGGGGTCGGGCAATCAGCCCCAGCATTTT. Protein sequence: CASIGRGSGNQPQHF.